The present T cell receptor (beta chain) was sequenced within a study of shared clonotypes between healthy human individuals. The study's findings and limits: Naive CD4 clonotype sharing across several donors was 4% to 5%.

Measured with immunoSEQ multiplex PCR; TCRdb has only the in-frame clones, and not every one. The table shows about 2.1 million clones, with around 93% occurring only once. The naive CD8 fraction comprised CD45RO-negative cells positively selected for CCR7 and excluded terminally differentiated effector memory CD45RA+ cells. Deletions cut 0 bases from V and 4 bases from J, with 7 bases between. This CDR3 has 12 amino acids. Germline CDR1 is GTSNPN and CDR2 is SVGIG (reference sequence). This clone was seen just once. Its antigen is undetermined. This chain joins TRBV30 and TRBJ2-7; D not resolved. The clonotype comes from a man younger than 30 in good health. Some clones in this sample may be carry-over from other donors' samples. Specimen: naive CD8+ T cells from PBMCs. CDR3 sequence reads: CAWSVGRYEQYF. CDR3 in DNA: TGTGCCTGGAGTGTAGGGCGGTACGAGCAGTACTTC.